The source of this T cell receptor beta chain is a study of cytomegalovirus exposure and HLA in healthy donors. Trimming cost V 5 bases and J 3 bases, with 14 bases left between them. CDR1 SGHTA and CDR2 FQGNSA come from the germline V gene. The CDR3 runs to 15 residues. Some clones are missing from TCRdb's copy, which holds only in-frame ones; the method was immunoSEQ multiplex PCR. The sample lists 120,000 or so clones, roughly 89% seen once, with approximately 1.1% in the top ten. This clone appeared once. The sequence derives from a woman between 18 and 29 years old in good health and CMV-seronegative. Sequenced: PBMCs. J is TRBJ1-3 and V is TRBV7-2, with a weak D call TRBD1 (5 bases). CDR3 bases: TGTGCCAGCAGCCTTGGCGGGGGAATTGGAAACACCATATATTTT. This codes for CASSLGGGIGNTIYF.